One sample yielded the 11 T cell receptor beta chains listed below, sequenced in a study of a mutant IDH1 vaccine in newly diagnosed glioma (dated by TCRdb to the early 2020s). Library preparation was by the immunoSEQ multiplex PCR assay. TCRdb took over this immuneACCESS table, retaining in-frame rearrangements with V and J assigned. Such tables are incomplete; in checked studies, under half of the missing clones stem from an unresolved V gene, and the remainder is unexplained. Here the sample has some 70,000 clones; approximately 81% occur a single time. The top ten constitute approximately 12% of the sample. The time point label for this specimen denotes: week 35, safety follow-up. Each vaccine dose, consisting of 300 ug of a 20-mer mutant IDH1 peptide in Montanide, was administered subcutaneously with topical imiquimod. The antigens of these receptors remain unknown. Sequencing was performed on PBMCs, taken from a glioma patient whose treatment included an IDH1 peptide vaccine. Receptor source: a man in his late teens or twenties with glioma.

The chain joins TRBV6-4 to TRBJ1-5; D gene uncertain. The CDR3 contains 13 residues. Germline V CDR1 and CDR2: MRHNA, SNTAGT. The ends were cut back, 3 bases at V and 4 bases at J, with 7 bases in the middle. The CDR3 region has the DNA TGTGCCAGCAGTGAGAGGGAGAATCAGCCCCAGCATTTT. Residues: CASSERENQPQHF.

V is TRBV6-5 and J is TRBJ1-2; D is unclear. CDR3 length equals 13 residues. The germline V gene encodes CDR1 MNHEY and CDR2 SVGAGI. V gave up 2 bases and J gave up 6 bases, with 10 bases separating them. CDR3 residues: CASSYGPWDGYTF. CDR3 DNA: TGTGCCAGCAGTTACGGCCCTTGGGATGGCTACACCTTC.

The chain employs TRBV7-8 and TRBJ1-1; D call uncertain. Trimming left V 5 bases short and J 5 bases short, with 15 bases between. Germline V lookup: CDR1 SGHVS, CDR2 FQNEAQ. This CDR3 has 14 amino acids. CDR3 sequence: CASSQPAGKTEAFF. As DNA, the CDR3 is TGTGCCAGCAGCCAACCGGCGGGAAAAACTGAAGCTTTCTTT.

The V call is TRBV14, the J call TRBJ1-6; D is ambiguous. V lost 1 base, J lost 10 bases, and 14 bases lay in between. The CDR3 has 15 residues. Germline V CDR1 and CDR2: SGHDN, FVKESK. The CDR3 DNA follows: TGTGCCAGCAGCCAAGGCAGCAGAAGAGGATCACCCCTCCACTTT. Translation gives CASSQGSRRGSPLHF.

This clone has a single count. The chain combines TRBV30 with TRBJ2-5, with D perhaps TRBD1 or TRBD2 (5 bases each). V was clipped by 7 bases and J by 8 bases, with 20 bases between them. The germline V gene has CDR1 GTSNPN and CDR2 SVGIG (reference sequence). The CDR3 sequence is 13 residues long. The CDR3 is CASNPGMGETQYF. The CDR3 bases are TGTGCCTCGAATCCAGGGATGGGGGAAACCCAGTACTTC.

The chain links TRBV19 to TRBJ2-7; TRBD2 agrees at 11 bases. The trim removed 3 bases at V and 4 bases at J, leaving 5 bases unmatched. This CDR3 is built from 15 residues. The V gene's germline CDR1 is LNHDA and CDR2 SQIVND (reference sequence). CDR3 amino acids: CASSMGTSGAYEQYF. As DNA, the CDR3 is TGTGCCAGTAGTATGGGGACTAGCGGTGCGTACGAGCAGTACTTC.

This rearrangement joins TRBV4-2 to TRBJ1-1; D gene unclear. V gave up 4 bases and J gave up 1 base, with 13 bases separating them. The CDR3 contains 15 residues. Germline loops: CDR1 LGHNA, CDR2 YNFKEQ. The CDR3 bases are TGTGCCAGCAGCCCGGACCCCGGAGGGAACACTGAAGCTTTCTTT. The encoded protein is CASSPDPGGNTEAFF.

The chain employs TRBV5-5 and TRBJ1-5; the D gene is possibly TRBD1 (5 bases). The V and J ends lost 0 bases and 6 bases respectively, with 13 bases between them. Per the germline V gene, CDR1 is SGHKS and CDR2 is YYEKEE (reference sequence). The CDR3 has 15 amino acids. The DNA of the CDR3 is TGTGCCAGCAGCTTGGACAGGTTTTCAGGTCAGCCCCAGCATTTT. This codes for CASSLDRFSGQPQHF.

The rearrangement uses TRBV10-1 and TRBJ2-5; 7 nucleotides line up with TRBD2. The CDR3 contains 14 residues. The ends lost 3 bases at V and 3 bases at J; junction bases unmatched: 4. From germline, CDR1 is WNHNN and CDR2 SYGVQD (reference sequence). This CDR3 reads CASSEGLAEETQYF. CDR3 coding DNA: TGCGCCAGCAGTGAAGGGCTAGCGGAAGAGACCCAGTACTTC.

The count of this clone is one. The chain combines TRBV7-9 with TRBJ2-5; D remains ambiguous. Germline V gene lookup returns CDR1 SEHNR and CDR2 FQNEAQ (reference sequence). The CDR3 length is 14 residues. V was clipped by 1 base and J by 1 base, with 7 bases between them. The chain's CDR3 is CASSLETSQETQYF. The CDR3 DNA sequence: TGTGCCAGCAGCTTAGAGACAAGCCAAGAGACCCAGTACTTC.

The chain employs TRBV18 and TRBJ1-1, with 7 bases aligning to TRBD1. This CDR3 is built from 18 residues. Germline CDR1 is KGHSH and CDR2 is LQKENI. Trimming removed 5 bases from V and 5 bases from J; junction bases left unmatched: 20. In DNA, the CDR3 is TGTGCCAGCTCATCCGCTCCGCACCCGATTGCACAGGGGACTGAAGCTTTCTTT. Amino acid sequence: CASSSAPHPIAQGTEAFF.